The clone carrying this TCR beta chain was recorded a few times. These data are taken from a study of blood T cells in healthy people across ages. Per sample, a minimum of 6 million PBMCs were isolated. Trimming cost V 2 bases and J 7 bases, with 27 bases left between them. In germline, CDR1 is SNHLY, CDR2 FYNNEI. CDR3 length: 18 residues. It was with a sample-barcoded 5' primer and a J-beta primer mix that a second PCR of roughly 6 to 11 cycles was run. One entry per CDR3 protein, called by TCRdb with MiXCR from the 5' RACE reads. The sample has 700,000 or so distinct CDR3 sequences, around 41% seen once.

The V and J genes are TRBV2 and TRBJ2-7; D ambiguous. The receptor comes from a man older than 75 in good health. The sequenced sample consisted of blood. CDR3 in amino acids: CASSEPSTKNLPSDEQYF. The DNA for the CDR3 is TGTGCCAGCAGTGAACCCTCGACAAAAAATTTACCCTCAGATGAGCAGTACTTC.